Shown below are 20 T cell receptor beta chains from a single sample sequenced in a study of CD8+ T cells in alopecia areata. Treatment defined: oral pan-JAK inhibitor, 5-10 mg twice daily. Extracted RNA was reverse transcribed, and the resulting cDNA served as sequencing template. TCRdb keeps only in-frame clones here, not all; method: immunoSEQ multiplex PCR. The sample holds 100,000 to 150,000 clones, 60% to 65% seen once. The specimen was CD4+ T cells sorted from blood, collected at week 4, from a patient treated with tofacitinib. The receptors were sampled from a human donor with alopecia areata.

This chain connects TRBV9 to TRBJ2-2; the match to TRBD2 covers 9 bases. Germline V gives CDR1 SGDLS, CDR2 YYNGEE. Germline trimming cut 0 bases from V and 5 bases from J; bases unmatched to any gene: 5. The CDR3 covers 16 residues. The CDR3 DNA is TGTGCCAGCAGCGTAGGAGCGGGAGGAGGTACCGGGGAGCTGTTTTTT. Encoded protein: CASSVGAGGGTGELFF.

J is TRBJ1-5 and V is TRBV2, with TRBD1 matching over 10 bases. J was trimmed by 2 bases and V by 6 bases; bases with no gene match: 1. The CDR3 is made up of 14 amino acids. CDR1 and CDR2 from the germline V gene are SNHLY and FYNNEI. For the CDR3, the DNA is TGTGCCAGCAGAGGACAGGGGGGCAATCAGCCCCAGCATTTT. Translating it yields CASRGQGGNQPQHF.

The chain recombines TRBV29-1 with TRBJ2-1; TRBD2 matches 10 bases. After removal of 0 bases from V and 15 bases from J, the junction contained 11 bases not matched to a gene. Germline loops: CDR1 SQVTM, CDR2 ANQGSEA. This CDR3 has 14 residues. CDR3 protein: CSVEDPLSLAGRFF. The CDR3 DNA reads as TGCAGCGTTGAAGATCCCCTCTCACTAGCGGGAAGGTTCTTC.

This clone was picked up a small number of times. The chain couples TRBV6-5 to TRBJ2-1; no clear D. Deletions cut 5 bases from V and 0 bases from J, with 11 bases between. The CDR3 extends over 15 amino acids. Per germline, CDR1 MNHEY and CDR2 SVGAGI. The CDR3 sequence: CASSRLPSSYNEQFF. The CDR3 DNA reads as TGTGCCAGCAGTAGACTCCCGAGCTCCTACAATGAGCAGTTCTTC.

This chain links TRBV30 with TRBJ2-5; a weak D match, TRBD1 (6 bases). This CDR3 has 12 amino acids. CDR1 is GTSNPN, CDR2 SVGIG, per germline (reference sequence). V lost 6 bases to trimming and J lost 1 base, with 9 bases between them. As DNA, the CDR3 is TGTGCCTGCAGGGGTTTCCAAGAGACCCAGTACTTC. Protein: CACRGFQETQYF.

This rearrangement joins TRBV23-1 to TRBJ1-5; 7 nucleotides line up with TRBD1. TRBV23-1 is known as an ORF, though its function is uncertain. CDR3 length equals 17 residues. The V and J ends lost 4 bases and 3 bases, in that order; junction bases with no gene match: 12. CDR3 coding DNA: TGCGCCAGCAGTCCTAACCGGGACAGCCCATTCAATCAGCCCCAGCATTTT. This sequence encodes CASSPNRDSPFNQPQHF.

The rearrangement links TRBV4-1 to TRBJ2-5, with 8 positions matching TRBD1. The V gene's germline CDR1 is MGHRA and CDR2 YSYEKL. The CDR3 sequence is 16 residues long. J was trimmed by 5 bases and V by 3 bases; bases with no gene match: 11. The CDR3 nucleotides are TGCGCCAGCAGCCAGAACACTGGGACAGGAGCTGAGACCCAGTACTTC. This sequence encodes CASSQNTGTGAETQYF.

The chain employs TRBV2 and TRBJ2-7; D not certain. Trimming stripped 3 bases from V and 0 bases from J, with 6 bases between. This CDR3 spans 13 amino acids. Per the germline V gene, CDR1 is SNHLY and CDR2 is FYNNEI. The CDR3 region is CASSDRYSYEQYF. CDR3 DNA sequence: TGTGCCAGCAGTGACAGGTACTCCTACGAGCAGTACTTC.

The CDR3: CASSYRGGDTEAFF. The CDR3 region has the DNA TGTGCCAGCAGTTACAGGGGAGGGGACACTGAAGCTTTCTTT. The rearrangement links TRBV6-6 to TRBJ1-1; a weak D match, TRBD1 (5 bases). This CDR3 contains 14 residues. Germline-derived CDR1 and CDR2 are MNHNY and SVGAGI (reference sequence). Trimming left V 2 bases short and J 3 bases short, with 10 bases between.

This chain uses TRBV15 with TRBJ1-2; 8 bases line up with TRBD1. The CDR3 spans 15 residues. V lost 0 bases and J lost 8; bases outside the gene matches: 8. The germline gives CDR1 LNHNV, CDR2 YYDKDF (reference sequence). The CDR3 loop reads CATSREGQGFEGYTF. CDR3 DNA sequence: TGTGCCACCAGCAGAGAAGGACAGGGTTTTGAGGGCTACACCTTC.

This chain connects TRBV30 to TRBJ1-2; no clear D. CDR3 size: 14 residues. The V gene lost 0 bases and the J gene lost 8 bases, with 16 bases spanning the gap. CDR1 is GTSNPN and CDR2 is SVGIG in the germline V gene (reference sequence). The CDR3 nucleotides are TGTGCCTGGAGTGTGGACCCCCGAGGAAGCGGCTACACCTTC. It specifies CAWSVDPRGSGYTF.

The chain couples TRBV6-5 to TRBJ2-1; the D is unclear. Trimming removed 0 bases from V and 9 bases from J, with 12 bases in between. The germline CDR1 and CDR2 sequences are MNHEY and SVGAGI. The CDR3 length is 14 residues. CDR3 sequence (DNA): TGTGCCAGCAGTTACTCGAATGTGGGCAGTGAGCAGTTCTTC. It codes for CASSYSNVGSEQFF.

This clone was detected once. This rearrangement joins TRBV29-1 to TRBJ1-2; possible D gene TRBD1, 6 bases. Germline V gene sequence: CDR1 SQVTM, CDR2 ANQGSEA. The CDR3 contains 14 residues. Trimming removed 4 bases from V and 5 bases from J, with 17 bases in between. CDR3 in amino acids: CSVGDRRVPYGYTF. Written as DNA, the CDR3 is TGCAGCGTTGGAGACAGGAGGGTCCCTTATGGCTACACCTTC.

V usage is TRBV27 and J usage is TRBJ1-6; 9 bases map to TRBD1. The ends lost 8 bases at V and 7 bases at J; junction bases unmatched: 3. The CDR3 is 13 residues long. CDR1 is MNHEY, CDR2 SMNVEV, per germline (reference sequence). The CDR3: CASGDRANSPLHF. CDR3 coding DNA: TGTGCCAGCGGGGACAGGGCCAATTCACCCCTCCACTTT.

V usage is TRBV19 and J usage is TRBJ2-1, with 13 bases matching TRBD2. The CDR3 runs to 18 residues. Trimming cost V 2 bases and J 4 bases; bases outside gene matches: 8. Looked up from germline, CDR1 is LNHDA and CDR2 is SQIVND (reference sequence). The CDR3 sequence is CASSIRGTSGTTYNEQFF. CDR3 in DNA: TGTGCCAGTAGTATACGGGGGACTAGCGGGACCACATACAATGAGCAGTTCTTC.

This rearrangement joins TRBV29-1 to TRBJ1-1, with D possibly matching TRBD1 (5 bases). Trimming stripped 7 bases from V and 4 bases from J, with 13 bases between. Germline loops: CDR1 SQVTM, CDR2 ANQGSEA. CDR3 length equals 12 residues. The CDR3 loop reads CSGGRAATEAFF. CDR3 in DNA: TGCAGCGGGGGACGGGCAGCCACTGAAGCTTTCTTT.

The rearrangement uses TRBV19 and TRBJ1-1, with D hard to call. The CDR3 covers 14 residues. Germline lookup yields CDR1 LNHDA and CDR2 SQIVND (reference sequence). V dropped 3 bases and J dropped 3 bases, with 11 bases sitting between them. This CDR3 reads CASSMRRAHTEAFF. The CDR3 DNA reads TGTGCCAGTAGTATGAGACGGGCTCACACTGAAGCTTTCTTT.

The chain links TRBV6-1 to TRBJ1-5; possibly TRBD1 for D (5 bases). Germline V gene data show CDR1 as MNHNS and CDR2 as SASEGT. The CDR3 sequence is 14 residues long. V lost 8 bases and J lost 5, with 16 bases in between. CDR3 sequence (DNA): TGTGCCAGCGGGGCCGGACCTGTAGATCAGCCCCAGCATTTT. Translating gives CASGAGPVDQPQHF.

This chain uses TRBV15 with TRBJ2-1; weak D call: TRBD2 (6 bases). The V gene lost 3 bases and the J gene lost 3 bases, with 6 bases spanning the gap. This CDR3 contains 13 residues. Germline CDR1 and CDR2: LNHNV and YYDKDF (reference sequence). CDR3 sequence: CATSSGSYNEQFF. The CDR3 coding sequence is TGTGCCACCAGCAGCGGGAGCTACAATGAGCAGTTCTTC.

This clone was recorded a few times. This sequence joins TRBV10-3 and TRBJ2-3; 7 nucleotides line up with TRBD2. With V trimmed by 10 bases and J by 4 bases, 2 bases remained unmatched. Germline V gene lookup returns CDR1 ENHRY and CDR2 SYGVKD. This CDR3 has 11 amino acids. In DNA form, the CDR3 reads TGTGCCACCCGGGGGGCAGATACGCAGTATTTT. It specifies CATRGADTQYF.